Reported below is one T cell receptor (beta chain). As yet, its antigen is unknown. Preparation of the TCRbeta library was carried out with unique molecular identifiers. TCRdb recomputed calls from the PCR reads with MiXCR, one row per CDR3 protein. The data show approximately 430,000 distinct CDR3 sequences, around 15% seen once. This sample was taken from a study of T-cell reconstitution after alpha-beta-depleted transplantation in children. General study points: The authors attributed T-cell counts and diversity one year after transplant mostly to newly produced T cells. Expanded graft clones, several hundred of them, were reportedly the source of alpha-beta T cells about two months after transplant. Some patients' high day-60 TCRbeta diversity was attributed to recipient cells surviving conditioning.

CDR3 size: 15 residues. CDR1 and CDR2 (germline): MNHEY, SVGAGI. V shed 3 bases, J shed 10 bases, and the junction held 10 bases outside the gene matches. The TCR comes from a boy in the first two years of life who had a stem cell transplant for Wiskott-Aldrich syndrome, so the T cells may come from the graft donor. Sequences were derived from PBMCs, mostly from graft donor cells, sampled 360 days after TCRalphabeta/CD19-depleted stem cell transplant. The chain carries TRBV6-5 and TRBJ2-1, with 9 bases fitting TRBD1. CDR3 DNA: TGTGCCAGCAGTTATCCCCAGAAAACAGGGGGCGAGCAGTTCTTC. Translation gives CASSYPQKTGGEQFF.